This is a list of T cell receptor beta chains from one sample in a study of cytomegalovirus exposure and HLA in healthy donors. Here immunoSEQ multiplex PCR was the method, and the copy in TCRdb shows in-frame clones only, minus some. The profile shows roughly 110,000 clones, roughly 80% of them singletons. Sequenced: PBMCs. These receptors were collected from a man aged 60 to 75 in good health and CMV-seronegative. CDR3s include the opening cysteine and the closing phenylalanine or tryptophan. The D gene is left open where the match is weak. For some rows the clone size is stated as once, few or many, or as a class when expanded; others skip it.

D	V	J	size	CDR3	DNA
TRBD2	TRBV7-2	TRBJ2-2	.	CASTRSGGYTGELFF	TGTGCCAGCACCCGTAGCGGGGGATACACCGGGGAGCTGTTTTTT
TRBD1	TRBV2	TRBJ1-6	.	CASSEGQAIPLHF	TGTGCCAGCAGTGAGGGACAGGCCATACCCCTCCACTTT
TRBD2	TRBV11-2	TRBJ2-1	few	CASSHSGGAEFEQFF	TGTGCCAGCAGCCATAGCGGGGGGGCAGAATTTGAGCAGTTCTTC
.	TRBV28	TRBJ1-6	.	CASLRTPNMSPLHF	TGTGCCAGCCTAAGGACACCCAATATGTCTCCCCTCCACTTT
.	TRBV7-2	TRBJ2-2	.	CASSSPEGTGELFF	TGTGCCAGCAGCTCGCCGGAGGGCACCGGGGAGCTGTTTTTT
.	TRBV6-6	TRBJ1-5	.	CASSYSGGSHNQPQHF	TGTGCCAGCAGTTACTCTGGAGGGTCCCACAATCAGCCCCAGCATTTT
TRBD1	TRBV7-6	TRBJ1-1	.	CASSLETGIGGTEAFF	TGTGCCAGCAGCTTAGAGACAGGGATCGGTGGCACTGAAGCTTTCTTT
TRBD1	TRBV9	TRBJ2-3	few	CASSVVAGGSATQYF	TGTGCCAGCAGCGTAGTCGCAGGGGGCAGTGCTACGCAGTATTTT
TRBD2	TRBV11-2	TRBJ2-1	.	CASSLTSGGVQFF	TGTGCCAGCAGCCTAACTAGCGGGGGGGTTCAGTTCTTC
TRBD2	TRBV5-1	TRBJ2-3	once	CASSFTGTSGGFSTDTQYF	TGCGCCAGCAGCTTTACCGGGACTAGCGGGGGGTTTAGCACAGATACGCAGTATTTT
.	TRBV28	TRBJ1-3	.	CASSSQGSEGNTIYF	TGTGCCAGCAGTTCCCAGGGGAGTGAGGGAAACACCATATATTTT
.	TRBV5-1	TRBJ1-1	.	CASSLSVRGGGAAEAFF	TGCGCCAGCAGCTTAAGCGTCCGCGGGGGGGGTGCTGCTGAAGCTTTCTTT
.	TRBV5-4	TRBJ2-7	.	CASYHRGSTYEQYF	TGTGCCAGCTATCACCGGGGGTCCACCTACGAGCAGTACTTC
TRBD1	TRBV19	TRBJ2-3	.	CASRRQGETDTQYF	TGTGCCAGTAGGCGACAGGGGGAAACAGATACGCAGTATTTT
.	TRBV6-5	TRBJ1-6	.	CASSYSQSGNSSPLHF	TGTGCCAGCAGTTACTCTCAGTCGGGGAACAGTTCCCCCCTCCACTTT
.	TRBV19	TRBJ2-3	.	CASSIKDTQYF	TGTGCCAGTAGTATTAAAGATACGCAGTATTTT
TRBD1	TRBV5-4	TRBJ2-3	.	CASSPQGAGGVGTDTQYF	TGTGCCAGCAGCCCACAGGGTGCAGGGGGAGTAGGAACAGATACGCAGTATTTT
TRBD2	TRBV4-3	TRBJ2-1	.	CASSQYGTSGVGEQFF	TGCGCCAGCAGCCAATACGGGACTAGCGGGGTGGGTGAGCAGTTCTTC
.	TRBV5-1	TRBJ1-1	.	CASSYYQGRDTEAFF	TGCGCCAGCAGCTACTACCAGGGGAGGGACACTGAAGCTTTCTTT
.	TRBV7-8	TRBJ1-1	few	CASSPRQNTEAFF	TGTGCCAGCAGCCCCAGACAGAACACTGAAGCTTTCTTT